The source of this T cell receptor beta chain is a study of T cell responses to AZD1222 COVID-19 vaccine. On the study more broadly: The study pooled second doses at about 4 or about 12 weeks.

Generated by immunoSEQ multiplex PCR, the TCRdb table keeps only in-frame clones and is missing some. The sample has 100,000 or so clones; 80% to 90% are singletons. This clone was picked up one time. The sequencing here drew on peripheral blood, taken on day 0 of AZD1222 vaccination. This clonotype originated in an adult in good health.

The CDR3 loop reads CASKRVRDYSPLHF. CDR3 DNA: TGTGCCAGCAAACGGGTCAGGGATTATTCACCCCTCCACTTT. The chain has TRBV6-5 and TRBJ1-6; tentatively, D is TRBD1 (5 bases). The CDR3 loop spans 14 amino acids. The V gene lost 7 bases and the J gene lost 8 bases, with 15 bases spanning the gap. Germline V CDR1 and CDR2: MNHEY, SVGAGI.